Listed below are T cell receptor beta chains from one sample, sequenced in a study of T-cell reconstitution after alpha-beta-depleted transplantation in children. TCRdb ran MiXCR on the PCR reads and lists one entry per CDR3 protein. This sample has 190,000 or so distinct CDR3 sequences; 13% to 15% occur once, and the top ten carry under 15%. The specimen comprised PBMCs from the stem cell graft donor, sampled from the stem cell graft. The receptor set was obtained from a human donor who donated a stem cell graft to a child with acute lymphoblastic leukemia. Both conserved end residues are part of each CDR3. D genes are given only for firm matches. Clone size is not always given. Where it is, it says once, few, many or a class for expanded clones.

J gene,clone size,D gene,V gene,CDR3 DNA,CDR3 protein
TRBJ2-4,many,-,TRBV5-1,TGCGCCAGCAGCCTAGGTATGGGAGGCGGTGAAAACATTCAGTACTTC,CASSLGMGGGENIQYF
TRBJ2-7,many,TRBD2,TRBV5-1,TGCGCCAGCGCGGGAGTGGGGTCCTACGAGCAGTACTTC,CASAGVGSYEQYF
TRBJ2-1,many,TRBD2,TRBV12-3/TRBV12-4,TGTGCCAGCAGCCAACTAGCGGGAATTGGCAATGAGCAGTTCTTC,CASSQLAGIGNEQFF
TRBJ2-1,many,-,TRBV5-5,TGTGCCAGCAGCTCTACTGGACAGTCCCCTCTGGGTGAGCAGTTCTTC,CASSSTGQSPLGEQFF
TRBJ2-3,-,TRBD2,TRBV19,TGTGCCAGTAGTATAGGACGGGCTAGCGGGAGCCGCGATACGCAGTATTTT,CASSIGRASGSRDTQYF
TRBJ2-1,many,-,TRBV6-5,TGTGCCACATTAGCCGGGGGCCTCCCCAATGAGCAGTTCTTC,CATLAGGLPNEQFF
TRBJ2-5,many,TRBD2,TRBV3-1,TGTGCCAGCAGCCCGAAGGGAGGGCCGATGGAGACCCAGTACTTC,CASSPKGGPMETQYF
TRBJ1-1,many,-,TRBV29-1,TGCAGCGCTAGACAGGTTGAAAACACTGAAGCTTTCTTT,CSARQVENTEAFF
TRBJ2-1,many,-,TRBV12-3/TRBV12-4,TGTGCCAGCAGTTTAGCGGGAGTTTGGCAGGGTGAGCAGTTCTTC,CASSLAGVWQGEQFF
TRBJ2-7,few,TRBD2,TRBV20-1,TGCAGTGCTAGAGATCCTACTAGCGGGGATTACTACGAGCAGTACTTC,CSARDPTSGDYYEQYF
TRBJ1-1,many,-,TRBV29-1,TGCAGCGGGTCGACGAACACTGAAGCTTTCTTT,CSGSTNTEAFF
TRBJ2-1,-,TRBD1,TRBV12-3/TRBV12-4,TGTGCCAGCGGGAGCGTCTACGGGACAGGGTTGGGCAATGAGCAGTTCTTC,CASGSVYGTGLGNEQFF
TRBJ2-5,many,TRBD2,TRBV5-5,TGTGCCAGCAGCTTTTTGGCGGGGGAAGAGACCCAGTACTTC,CASSFLAGEETQYF
TRBJ2-1,-,-,TRBV27,TGTGCCAGCAGACCAGGACTACTTTACAATGAGCAGTTCTTC,CASRPGLLYNEQFF
TRBJ2-1,many,-,TRBV20-1,TGCAGTGCTAGGCGCCCGGGGCAGGGGGGTAGCTCCTACAATGAGCAGTTCTTC,CSARRPGQGGSSYNEQFF
TRBJ2-1,few,-,TRBV13,TGTGCCAGCAGCACAACCGGGTTTAAAACTAATGAGCAGTTCTTC,CASSTTGFKTNEQFF
TRBJ1-2,-,-,TRBV12-3/TRBV12-4,TGTGCCAGCAGACAGACCCTAACTGACAGGCGGGTCGGCTACACCTTC,CASRQTLTDRRVGYTF
TRBJ1-1,many,-,TRBV6-1,TGTGCCAGCACCCGCGGCCCCGTCCCCAACTTAAACACTGAAGCTTTCTTT,CASTRGPVPNLNTEAFF
TRBJ2-1,many,TRBD2,TRBV3-1,TGTGCCAGCAGCCAAGACTGGCGGGAGGCTAATGAGCAGTTCTTC,CASSQDWREANEQFF
TRBJ2-3,many,TRBD2,TRBV7-2,TGTGCCAGCCGACGGACTAGCGGGACTGGCACAGATACGCAGTATTTT,CASRRTSGTGTDTQYF
TRBJ2-1,many,TRBD2,TRBV6-5,TGTGCCAGCAGTAGCCCGGCTAGCGGGAATAATGAGCAGTTCTTC,CASSSPASGNNEQFF
TRBJ1-4,few,-,TRBV12-3/TRBV12-4,TGTGCCAGCAGTTGGACAATTTCCGATGCAACTAATGAAAAACTGTTTTTT,CASSWTISDATNEKLFF
TRBJ2-5,many,-,TRBV20-1,TGCAGTGCACCGAAAGGGGAACAAAGTACCCAGTACTTC,CSAPKGEQSTQYF
TRBJ2-5,few,TRBD1,TRBV6-2/TRBV6-3,TGTGCCAGCAGTTACTCTTCCCGGGACAGGGGAGCAGTAATACCGGGGTTACGAGAGACCCAGTACTTC,CASSYSSRDRGAVIPGLRETQYF
TRBJ1-2,once,-,TRBV6-5,TGTGCCAGCAGTTACTCGGAAACAAGCTATGGCTACACCTTC,CASSYSETSYGYTF
TRBJ1-1,many,-,TRBV12-3/TRBV12-4,TGTGCCAGCAGTTTCCCAGGGGTTCACACTGAAGCTTTCTTT,CASSFPGVHTEAFF
TRBJ1-2,many,-,TRBV29-1,TGCAGCGTTGAAGATTCCAGGTATAACTATGGCTACACCTTC,CSVEDSRYNYGYTF
TRBJ2-7,many,-,TRBV7-2,TGTGCCAGCAGCTTTGTAGCGAGGTTCGAGCAGTACTTC,CASSFVARFEQYF
TRBJ1-1,many,-,TRBV24-1,TGTGCCACCAGTGATTTAGACCCCCATACCCCGTGGAACACTGAAGCTTTCTTT,CATSDLDPHTPWNTEAFF
TRBJ2-1,many,-,TRBV5-5,TGTGCCAGCAGCTTGTGGGTCGGGCATGAGCAGTTCTTC,CASSLWVGHEQFF
TRBJ2-3,many,-,TRBV13,TGTGCCAGCAGCTCCTCAGGGGCCCGCACAGATACGCAGTATTTT,CASSSSGARTDTQYF
TRBJ2-7,many,-,TRBV20-1,TGCAGTGCTAGTTTAGCGGAAAAGCAGTACTTC,CSASLAEKQYF
TRBJ2-1,many,TRBD1,TRBV7-8,TGTGCCAGCAGCTTAGCGCAACAGGGGGCAAAAAATGAGCAGTTCTTC,CASSLAQQGAKNEQFF
TRBJ2-4,many,TRBD2,TRBV5-5,TGTGCCAGCAGCCTGGGACTAGCGGGAGGGCCGTTCATTCAGTACTTC,CASSLGLAGGPFIQYF
TRBJ2-1,-,-,TRBV12-5,TGTGCTAGTGGTCACATCCCGGACGGGCAAAGCTCCTACAATGAGCAGTTCTTC,CASGHIPDGQSSYNEQFF
TRBJ2-3,many,-,TRBV10-2,TGCGCCAGCAGTGAGCAGCAGGGAGATACGCAGTATTTT,CASSEQQGDTQYF
TRBJ2-1,many,TRBD2,TRBV4-2,TGTGCCAGCAGCCAAGATCTCATAGCGCTAGCGGGAGAGCAGTTCTTC,CASSQDLIALAGEQFF
TRBJ2-7,many,TRBD1,TRBV4-1,TGCGCCAGCAGCCAAAGGACAGGGGACTCCTATAATTCGTACGAGCAGTACTTC,CASSQRTGDSYNSYEQYF
TRBJ2-4,-,TRBD2,TRBV12-3/TRBV12-4,TGTGCCAGCACTCCCGGGAGGCAAAACATTCAGTACTTC,CASTPGRQNIQYF
TRBJ2-1,many,TRBD2,TRBV5-1,TGCGCCAGCAGCTTAGCGGGAGATGGGAATGAGCAGTTCTTC,CASSLAGDGNEQFF
TRBJ1-5,many,-,TRBV6-1,TGTGCCAGCAGGACAATGGAGCAGAATCAGCCCCAGCATTTT,CASRTMEQNQPQHF
TRBJ1-1,-,TRBD1,TRBV6-5,TGTGCCAGCAGTTACCCCGGACAGGGAATTAGAGGAGCTTTCTTT,CASSYPGQGIRGAFF
TRBJ1-1,few,-,TRBV11-1,TGTGCCAGCAGCCCCCTGTGGGGGATACGGGTAAACACTGAAGCTTTCTTT,CASSPLWGIRVNTEAFF
TRBJ2-5,many,-,TRBV12-3/TRBV12-4,TGTGCCAGCAGCCATGCTTGGACCCCGGGAACCCAGTACTTC,CASSHAWTPGTQYF
TRBJ2-5,-,TRBD2,TRBV20-1,TGCAGTGCTCATGGGACTAGCGGGAGTGTAGAGACCCAGTACTTC,CSAHGTSGSVETQYF
TRBJ2-2,many,-,TRBV27,TGTGCCAGCAGGCCGGGTCCGAACACCGGGGAGCTGTTTTTT,CASRPGPNTGELFF
TRBJ1-2,few,-,TRBV9,TGTGCCAGCAGCTCCACGAGATCCGACAGGATGGTGTTCTTC,CASSSTRSDRMVFF
TRBJ2-5,many,-,TRBV6-5,TGTGCCAGCAGAACCTTGGAGACCCAGTACTTC,CASRTLETQYF
TRBJ1-5,-,TRBD1,TRBV19,TGTGCCAGTAGTATAGGGGACAGGGGGCCCAATCAGCCCCAGCATTTT,CASSIGDRGPNQPQHF
TRBJ2-1,-,TRBD2,TRBV5-1,TGCGCCAGCAGCCCTCGGGGAGCGGGAGGAAGTTATTCTGAGCAGTTCTTC,CASSPRGAGGSYSEQFF
TRBJ2-3,many,-,TRBV5-1,TGCGCCAGCAGCTTGCCGGAGGTTCTCAAAGTCTCAGATACGCAGTATTTT,CASSLPEVLKVSDTQYF
TRBJ2-3,few,TRBD2,TRBV7-6,TGTGCCAGCAGCCCTCTAGCGGACGGGACGGGTACGCAGTATTTT,CASSPLADGTGTQYF
TRBJ1-6,many,TRBD1,TRBV11-3,TGTGCCAGCAGCCGGACAGGGAGTAATTCACCCCTCCACTTT,CASSRTGSNSPLHF
TRBJ2-1,few,TRBD2,TRBV5-1,TGCGCCAGCAGTATCACTAGCGGGCCGGGAAATGAGCAGTTCTTC,CASSITSGPGNEQFF
TRBJ2-3,many,TRBD1,TRBV28,TGTGCCAGCACCTGGACAGGGTTGGGTACAGATACGCAGTATTTT,CASTWTGLGTDTQYF
TRBJ1-2,-,TRBD1,TRBV28,TGTGCCAGTAATCAAGCCAGGGGGTCCAGATATTATGGCTACACCTTC,CASNQARGSRYYGYTF
TRBJ2-3,many,TRBD2,TRBV5-1,TGCGCCAGCAGCTTGCTGACTAGCGGGACCGCCACAGATACGCAGTATTTT,CASSLLTSGTATDTQYF